This T cell receptor (beta chain) originates from a study of response to subunit inactivated influenza vaccine. The germline V gene encodes CDR1 LNHNV and CDR2 YYDKDF (reference sequence). V lost 0 bases and J lost 8; bases outside the gene matches: 6. The CDR3 covers 14 residues. This clonotype has a count of ten or more. From the RT-PCR reads, TCRdb called clonotypes with MiXCR, one entry per CDR3 protein. The data contain 500,000 to 550,000 distinct CDR3 sequences, less than 25% of them singletons. The data were also submitted as part of a second study, on T cells expressing NK-cell markers. That work adds: UMIs were included in TCR beta cDNA generated by 5'RACE template switching. Of CD8+ T cells, roughly 1.0-7.0% belonged to dominant NKG2C+ clonotypes in five to seven donors. One observes that, in a handful of donors, these clonotypes were also the leading ones within the CD3+CD56-NKG2C+ fraction.

The V and J genes are TRBV15 and TRBJ1-2, with 7 bases aligning to TRBD1. The clonotype was recovered from a man aged 45 to 65 who received an inactivated influenza vaccine. This sample comprised CD4+ T cells sorted from PBMCs, obtained 11 to 12 days after vaccination. For the CDR3, the DNA is TGTGCCACCAGCAGAGAAGGGGGCGGGGGCGGCTACACCTTC. Protein product: CATSREGGGGGYTF.